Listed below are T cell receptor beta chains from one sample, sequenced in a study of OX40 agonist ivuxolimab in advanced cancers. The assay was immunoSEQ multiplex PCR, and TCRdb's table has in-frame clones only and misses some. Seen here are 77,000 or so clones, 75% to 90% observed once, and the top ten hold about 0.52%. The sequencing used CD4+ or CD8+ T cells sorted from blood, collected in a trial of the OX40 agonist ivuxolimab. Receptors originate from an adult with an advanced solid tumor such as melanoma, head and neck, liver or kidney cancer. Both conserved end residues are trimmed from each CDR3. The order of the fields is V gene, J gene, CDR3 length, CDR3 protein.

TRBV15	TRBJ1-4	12	ATSRGQGNEKLF
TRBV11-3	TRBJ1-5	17	ASSLVTFYRVDGNQPQH
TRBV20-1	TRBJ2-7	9	SAATQYEQY
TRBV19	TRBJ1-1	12	ASSKQGLNTEAF
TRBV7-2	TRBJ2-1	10	ASSFGQGGVF
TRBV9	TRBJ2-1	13	ASSVERGSHNEQF
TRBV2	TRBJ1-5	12	ASSPLGSNQPQH
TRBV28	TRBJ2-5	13	ASRRPGRPQETQY
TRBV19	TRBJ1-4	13	ASRDRSRGNEKLF
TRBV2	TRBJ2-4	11	ASSDGYKNIQY
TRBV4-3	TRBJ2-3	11	ASSQGRGDTQY
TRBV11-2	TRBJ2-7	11	ASSLIRGYEQY
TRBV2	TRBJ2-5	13	ASSELTGAQETQY
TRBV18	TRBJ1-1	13	ASSRPSGRDTEAF
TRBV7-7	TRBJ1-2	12	ASSPLGGDYGYT
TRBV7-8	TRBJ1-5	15	ASSNITTGAGNQPQH
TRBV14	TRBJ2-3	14	ASSQGTGVRTDTQY
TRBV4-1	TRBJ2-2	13	ASSYPTKGPGELF
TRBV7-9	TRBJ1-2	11	ASSFTELGGYT
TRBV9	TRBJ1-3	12	ASSVEGNGNTIY
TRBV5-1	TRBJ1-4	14	ASSLARRGVNEKLF
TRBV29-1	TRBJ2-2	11	SVRQIYTGELF